This T cell receptor (beta chain) was recovered during a study of graft-versus-host responses after intestinal transplantation (dated by TCRdb to the early 2020s). As for the study more broadly: The transplants that recipients got were multivisceral, liver-intestinal, or isolated intestinal. A cohort of about two dozen intestinal transplant recipients, including one retransplant, was enrolled, and a few patients lacking pretransplant specimens were excluded. Samples from a few later patients were sequenced in-house on an Illumina MiSeq with MiXCR processing rather than by the commercial service. Alloreactive clones were identified by sequencing pre-transplant mixed lymphocyte reaction products and comparing them with unstimulated pre-transplant donor and recipient T cells. Donor T cell macrochimerism was defined as a peak of at least 4% donor T cells among recipient peripheral blood mononuclear cells. Every recipient was given anti-thymocyte globulin induction, then maintenance tacrolimus and steroids for 3 to 4 years. Graft-versus-host and host-versus-graft alloreactive T cell clones were tracked in the graft, circulation and bone marrow after intestinal transplantation using bulk TCR-beta CDR3 sequencing. Results and caveats for the whole study, not just this receptor: GvH clones were detected in recipient bone marrow, and some appeared earlier in ileal mucosa or blood, consistent with an intestinal mucosal origin. In the allografts of patients with donor T cell macrochimerism, GvH to HvG T cell clonal ratios were high. The relatively low number and heterogeneity of intestinal transplant patients limited the conclusions. Early after transplant, peak levels of circulating GvH clones were found to be associated with declines in HvG clones.

This sample's time point label indicates: cells obtained before transplantation from donor or recipient. CD3+CD4+ and CD3+CD8+ populations were FACS-sorted from unstimulated pre-transplant donor and recipient cells taken from spleen or lymph nodes. Concerning this clone itself: Its antigen has not been determined. No per-base quality is available; no much larger clone lies one base away.

V loses 2 bases of germline sequence and J loses 5 bases, and the interval between the two ends is 7 bases. Inclusive of the bounding cysteine and phenylalanine, the CDR3 is 13 residues long. Kept here is only the CDR3 DNA, which spans 39 bases and is read in frame from base 1. The library was produced with the immunoSEQ multiplex PCR assay. In most patients, genomic DNA was isolated using the Qiagen DNeasy Blood and Tissue Kit and sent frozen to Adaptive Biotechnologies for TCR sequencing. High-throughput TCR-beta CDR3 sequencing of genomic DNA from most patients was performed by Adaptive Biotechnologies. The authors' pipeline ran thus. TCR sequencing data for roughly 17 patients were retrieved from Adaptive's ImmunoSEQ software; three other patients were processed with MiXCR and VDJtools. To correct CD4 versus CD8 sorting errors, any sequence found in both subsets at a frequency ratio below 5:1 was removed. CDR3 nucleotide sequences shared between donor and recipient were removed because the origin of such sequences could not be assigned. To count as alloreactive, a clone needed at least 2-fold expansion over unstimulated cells and a minimum CFSE-low frequency of 0.002% (template counts) or 0.001% (read counts). Clones were considered mappable if detected in sequenced pre-transplant spleen, lymph node, or MLR CFSE-low populations of the donor or recipient. Cumulative frequency of alloreactive clones was calculated as a percentage of all sequences weighted by copy number. TCRdb carries this immuneACCESS record with in-frame sequences only. Its versions omit some clonotypes, under half of them owing to an unresolved V gene in the studies checked, with the rest unexplained. That table gives V, J and clone size, and the DNA gave D and trimming. The sample table shows roughly 99,000 clones, and around 92% are seen once. The ten largest clones represent approximately 0.064% of the sample.

The chain uses TRBV6-7 and TRBJ2-1; no D gene is confidently identified. TRBV6-7 is sorted into the ORF group, with uncertain function. This specimen was unstimulated CD8+ T cells sorted from spleen or lymph node cells, taken before transplant. The clonotype comes from a human donor who was the organ donor for an intestinal transplant. CDR3 loop: CASSYLRDNEQFF. The DNA reads as follows: TGTGCCAGCAGTTACCTTAGAGACAATGAGCAGTTCTTC.